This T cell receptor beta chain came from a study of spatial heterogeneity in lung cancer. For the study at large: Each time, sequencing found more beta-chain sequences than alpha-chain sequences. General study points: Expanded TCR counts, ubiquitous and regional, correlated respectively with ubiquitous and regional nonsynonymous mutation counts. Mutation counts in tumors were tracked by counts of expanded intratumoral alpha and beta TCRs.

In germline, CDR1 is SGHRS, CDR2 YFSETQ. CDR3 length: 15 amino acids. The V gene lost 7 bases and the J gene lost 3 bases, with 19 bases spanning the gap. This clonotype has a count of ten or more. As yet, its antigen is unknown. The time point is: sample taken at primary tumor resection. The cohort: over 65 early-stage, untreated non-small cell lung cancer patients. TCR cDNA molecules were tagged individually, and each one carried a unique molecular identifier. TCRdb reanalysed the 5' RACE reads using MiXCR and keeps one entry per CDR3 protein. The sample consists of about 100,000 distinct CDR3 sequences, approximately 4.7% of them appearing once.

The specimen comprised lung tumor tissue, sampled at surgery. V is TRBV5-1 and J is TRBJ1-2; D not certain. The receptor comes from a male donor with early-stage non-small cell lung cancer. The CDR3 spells CASAPEGTEDYGYTF. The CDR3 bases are TGCGCCAGCGCTCCGGAGGGCACGGAGGACTATGGCTACACCTTC.